This record covers a single T cell receptor (beta chain). The CDR3 sequence is 15 residues long. The V end was cut by 7 bases, the J end by 4 bases, with 16 bases between. Germline V gives CDR1 MNHEY, CDR2 SMNVEV (reference sequence). Original methodology: Scientists estimated how many nucleated cells there were by amplifying reference gene primers. The repertoire was sequenced with immunoSEQ multiplex PCR; TCRdb's copy has only in-frame clones and lacks some. The DNA gave D and trimming, while V, J and clone size come from that table. The sample has about 150,000 clones; approximately 80% are singletons. The data were obtained in a study of blood T cell repertoires in COVID-19. Study-level information: Specimens from acute and convalescent COVID-19 originated in the United States, Italy and Spain.

Input material: PBMCs or T cells enriched from blood (not recorded which). J is TRBJ1-4 and V is TRBV27, with D unresolved. The receptor comes from a man between 70 and 80 years old who had been exposed to COVID-19. The CDR3 is CASTPAGRLNEKLFF. In DNA form, the CDR3 reads TGTGCCAGCACCCCCGCGGGGAGGCTTAATGAAAAACTGTTTTTT.